These 14 T cell receptor beta chains share one sample of origin, sequenced in a study of radiation and T cells in renal cell carcinoma. Produced via immunoSEQ multiplex PCR; TCRdb's table is partial and in-frame only. The table includes some 140,000 clones, 70% to 90% detected once. Time point noted: baseline pretreatment blood. Noted treatment: 15 Gy SBRT to primary tumor, nephrectomy 4 weeks later. The sample consisted of blood, taken from a patient whose treatment included radiotherapy and nephrectomy. Receptors originate from a woman aged 50 to 60 with renal cell carcinoma.

The chain uses TRBV7-8 and TRBJ1-1; D gene uncertain. The ends were cut back, 1 base at V and 3 bases at J, with 9 bases in the middle. CDR3 length: 14 residues. From germline, CDR1 is SGHVS and CDR2 FQNEAQ. The CDR3 region has the DNA TGTGCCAGCAGCTTAGGCGGGAGGGACACTGAAGCTTTCTTT. Amino acid sequence: CASSLGGRDTEAFF. The entire variable domain, with the rest obtained from reference TRBV7-8 and TRBJ1-1, is as follows: GAGVSQSPRYKVAKRGQDVALRCDPISGHVSLFWYQQALGQGPEFLTYFQNEAQLDKSGLPSDRFFAERPEGSVSTLKIQRTQQEDSAVYLCASSLGGRDTEAFFGQGTRLTVV.

The chain employs TRBV2 and TRBJ2-3; D is possibly TRBD1 or TRBD2 (5 bases each). The CDR3 is 12 residues long. The germline V and J ends were trimmed by 6 bases and 11 bases, with 15 bases remaining between them. Germline CDR1 is SNHLY and CDR2 is FYNNEI. CDR3 DNA sequence: TGTGCCAGCAGGGGACCAACCTATATGCAGTATTTT. Its protein product is CASRGPTYMQYF.

This clone was seen only a few times. V usage is TRBV5-8 and J usage is TRBJ2-3; D is perhaps TRBD1 (5 bases). Germline V gives CDR1 SGHTS, CDR2 YDEGEE. The length of the CDR3 is 15 residues. V was clipped by 0 bases and J by 0 bases, with 8 bases between them. As DNA, the CDR3 is TGTGCCAGCAGCTTGGACAGGATTAGCACAGATACGCAGTATTTT. Translating it yields CASSLDRISTDTQYF.

This chain uses TRBV10-1 with TRBJ2-3; D gene ambiguous. This CDR3 is 13 amino acids long. V lost 10 bases, J lost 0 bases, and 11 bases lay in between. Germline CDR1 and CDR2: WNHNN and SYGVQD (reference sequence). CDR3 protein: CATAGSSTDTQYF. Here the CDR3 DNA reads TGCGCCACCGCCGGCAGCAGCACAGATACGCAGTATTTT.

This rearrangement joins TRBV5-8 to TRBJ1-5, with D possibly TRBD1 on 5 matching bases. This CDR3 has 15 amino acids. CDR1 SGHTS and CDR2 YDEGEE come from the germline V gene. The germline V and J ends were trimmed by 2 bases and 4 bases, with 13 bases remaining between them. DNA of the CDR3: TGTGCCAGCAGCTTTTCGACAGTCAATAATCAGCCCCAGCATTTT. This encodes CASSFSTVNNQPQHF. Combining the CDR3 with reference TRBV5-8 and TRBJ1-5 gives the whole variable domain EAGVTQSPTHLIKTRGQQATLRCSPISGHTSVYWYQQALGLGLQFLLWYDEGEERNRGNFPPRFSGRQFPNYSSELNVNALELEDSALYLCASSFSTVNNQPQHFGDGTRLSIL.

The chain uses TRBV15 and TRBJ1-4; weak D call: TRBD1 (5 bases). Germline V gene sequence: CDR1 LNHNV, CDR2 YYDKDF (reference sequence). The CDR3 runs 15 residues. V was cut by 5 bases and J by 6 bases, with 16 bases left in between. The CDR3 loop reads CATSPSAGGDEKLFF. CDR3 DNA: TGTGCCACCAGCCCTAGTGCGGGGGGGGATGAAAAACTGTTTTTT.

V is TRBV5-1 and J is TRBJ2-5, with 11 bases that match TRBD2. V shed 0 bases, J shed 5 bases, and the junction held 12 bases outside the gene matches. The CDR3 sequence is 18 residues long. CDR1 is SGHRS and CDR2 is YFSETQ in the germline V gene. The CDR3 reads CASSLGVLAGVVRETQYF. CDR3 DNA sequence: TGCGCCAGCAGCTTGGGTGTACTAGCGGGGGTAGTACGTGAGACCCAGTACTTC. Looking up the rest from reference TRBV5-1 and TRBJ2-5 gives the full variable domain: KAGVTQTPRYLIKTRGQQVTLSCSPISGHRSVSWYQQTPGQGLQFLFEYFSETQRNKGNFPGRFSGRQFSNSRSEMNVSTLELGDSALYLCASSLGVLAGVVRETQYFGPGTRLLVL.

The chain combines TRBV19 with TRBJ2-7, with D unresolved. The CDR3 covers 13 residues. V dropped 6 bases and J dropped 0 bases, with 9 bases sitting between them. The germline gives CDR1 LNHDA, CDR2 SQIVND (reference sequence). The CDR3 loop is CASRASYSYEQYF. The CDR3 coding sequence is TGTGCCAGTAGGGCTAGTTACTCCTACGAGCAGTACTTC.

This rearrangement joins TRBV10-3 to TRBJ1-1; TRBD1 is a possible D gene (6 bases). The ends were cut back, 6 bases at V and 5 bases at J, with 13 bases in the middle. Germline values: CDR1 ENHRY, CDR2 SYGVKD. The CDR3 is 13 residues long. This CDR3 is CAIRLQGGTEAFF. The CDR3 coding sequence is TGTGCCATCAGGCTACAGGGAGGGACTGAAGCTTTCTTT.

J is TRBJ1-4 and V is TRBV7-2, with D tentatively TRBD1 (5 bases). V gave up 5 bases and J gave up 2 bases, with 12 bases separating them. CDR1 is SGHTA and CDR2 is FQGNSA in the germline V gene. The CDR3 loop spans 15 amino acids. The CDR3 here is CASSRDRSTNEKLFF. CDR3 nucleotides: TGTGCCAGCAGCCGAGACAGATCTACTAATGAAAAACTGTTTTTT.

This clone turned up a few times. V gene TRBV7-9 combines with J gene TRBJ1-2; 7 bases map to TRBD1. The CDR3 runs 13 residues. Germline V gene lookup returns CDR1 SEHNR and CDR2 FQNEAQ (reference sequence). Unmatched junction bases numbered 5, after V lost 5 bases and J lost 5 bases. The CDR3 DNA sequence: TGTGCCAGCAGCCGACAGGGCGGATATGGCTACACCTTC. It translates to CASSRQGGYGYTF.

The table lists this clone with a few counts. The chain recombines TRBV29-1 with TRBJ1-1; D uncertain. Looked up from germline, CDR1 is SQVTM and CDR2 is ANQGSEA. The CDR3 is 11 amino acids. Trimming shortened V by 4 bases and J by 3 bases, and 6 bases separated the two germline ends. Written as DNA, the CDR3 is TGCAGCGTTGGTGCGTACACTGAAGCTTTCTTT. Translated: CSVGAYTEAFF. Supplemented by reference TRBV29-1 and TRBJ1-1, the full variable domain reads SAVISQKPSRDICQRGTSLTIQCQVDSQVTMMFWYRQQPGQSLTLIATANQGSEATYESGFVIDKFPISRPNLTFSTLTVSNMSPEDSSIYLCSVGAYTEAFFGQGTRLTVV.

The CDR3 nucleotides read TGTGCCAGTAGTACAGGGGGGGATCAGCCCCAGCATTTT. Amino acids: CASSTGGDQPQHF. This chain joins TRBV19 and TRBJ1-5; 7 bases line up with TRBD1. The CDR3 has 13 residues. V was clipped by 4 bases and J by 5 bases; unmatched bases: 2. CDR1 is LNHDA, CDR2 SQIVND, per germline (reference sequence).

This clone was observed a handful of times. This rearrangement joins TRBV6-5 to TRBJ1-6, with D maybe TRBD1 (5 bases). This CDR3 contains 13 residues. Germline CDR1 is MNHEY and CDR2 is SVGAGI. The CDR3: CATTGGRNSPLHF. The CDR3 DNA sequence: TGTGCTACTACCGGGGGGAGGAATTCACCCCTCCACTTT.